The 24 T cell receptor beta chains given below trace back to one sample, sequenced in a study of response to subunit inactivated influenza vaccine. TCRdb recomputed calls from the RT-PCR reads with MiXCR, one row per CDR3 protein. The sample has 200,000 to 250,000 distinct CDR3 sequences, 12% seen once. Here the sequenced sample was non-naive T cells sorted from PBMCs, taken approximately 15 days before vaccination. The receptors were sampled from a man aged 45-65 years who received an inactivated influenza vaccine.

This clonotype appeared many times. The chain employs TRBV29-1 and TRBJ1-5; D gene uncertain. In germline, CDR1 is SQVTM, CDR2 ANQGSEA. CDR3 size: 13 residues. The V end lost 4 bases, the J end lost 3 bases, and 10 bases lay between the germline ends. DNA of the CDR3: TGCAGCGTTGGCCAGGAGATCAATCAGCCCCAGCATTTT. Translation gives CSVGQEINQPQHF.

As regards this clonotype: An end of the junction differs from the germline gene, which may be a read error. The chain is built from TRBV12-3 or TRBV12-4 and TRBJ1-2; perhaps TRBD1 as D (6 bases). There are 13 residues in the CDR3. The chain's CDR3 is CASSFSGGYGDTF. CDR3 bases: TGTGCCAGCAGTTTTTCGGGGGGCTATGGCGACACCTTC.

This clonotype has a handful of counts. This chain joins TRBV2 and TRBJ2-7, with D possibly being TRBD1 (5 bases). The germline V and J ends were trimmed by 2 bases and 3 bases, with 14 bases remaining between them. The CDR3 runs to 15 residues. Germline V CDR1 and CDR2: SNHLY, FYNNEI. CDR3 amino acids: CASSESSGRVYEQYF. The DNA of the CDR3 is TGTGCCAGCAGTGAAAGTTCGGGCAGGGTCTACGAGCAGTACTTC. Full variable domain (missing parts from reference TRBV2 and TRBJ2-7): EPEVTQTPSHQVTQMGQEVILRCVPISNHLYFYWYRQILGQKVEFLVSFYNNEISEKSEIFDDQFSVERPDGSNFTLKIRSTKLEDSAMYFCASSESSGRVYEQYFGPGTRLTVT.

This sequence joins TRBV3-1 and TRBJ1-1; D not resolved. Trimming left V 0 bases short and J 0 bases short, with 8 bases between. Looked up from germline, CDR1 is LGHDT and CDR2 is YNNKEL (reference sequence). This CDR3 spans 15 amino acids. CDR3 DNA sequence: TGTGCCAGCAGCCAAGATCCTTTTCTGAACACTGAAGCTTTCTTT. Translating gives CASSQDPFLNTEAFF.

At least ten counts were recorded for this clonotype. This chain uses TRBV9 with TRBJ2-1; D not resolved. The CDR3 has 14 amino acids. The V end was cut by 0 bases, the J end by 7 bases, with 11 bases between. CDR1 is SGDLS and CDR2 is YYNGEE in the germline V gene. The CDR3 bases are TGTGCCAGCAGCGTAGCTGGCTCCCTGAATGAGCAGTTCTTC. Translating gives CASSVAGSLNEQFF.

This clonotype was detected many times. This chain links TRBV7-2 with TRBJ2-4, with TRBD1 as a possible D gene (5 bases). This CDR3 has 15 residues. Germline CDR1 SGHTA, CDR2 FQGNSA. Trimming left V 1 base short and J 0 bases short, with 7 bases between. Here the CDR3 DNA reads TGTGCCAGCAGCTTAGACAGGCTAGCCAAAAACATTCAGTACTTC. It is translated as CASSLDRLAKNIQYF.

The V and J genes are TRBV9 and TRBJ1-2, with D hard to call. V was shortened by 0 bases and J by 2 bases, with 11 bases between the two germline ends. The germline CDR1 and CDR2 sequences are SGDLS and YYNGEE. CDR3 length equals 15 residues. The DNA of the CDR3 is TGTGCCAGCAGCGTAGGACCGGACCGGAACTATGGCTACACCTTC. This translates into CASSVGPDRNYGYTF.

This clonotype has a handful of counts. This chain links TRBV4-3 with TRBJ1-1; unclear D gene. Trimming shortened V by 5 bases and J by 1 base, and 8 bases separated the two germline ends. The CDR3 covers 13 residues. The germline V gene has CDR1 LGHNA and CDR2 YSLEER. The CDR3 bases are TGCGCCAGCAGCGAAAGCAAGAACACTGAAGCTTTCTTT. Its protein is CASSESKNTEAFF.

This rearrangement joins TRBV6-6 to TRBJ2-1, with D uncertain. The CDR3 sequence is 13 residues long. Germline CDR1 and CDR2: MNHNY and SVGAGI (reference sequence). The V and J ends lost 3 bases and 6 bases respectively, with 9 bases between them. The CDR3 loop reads CASSYIGSNEQFF. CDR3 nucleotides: TGTGCCAGCAGTTATATAGGAAGCAATGAGCAGTTCTTC.

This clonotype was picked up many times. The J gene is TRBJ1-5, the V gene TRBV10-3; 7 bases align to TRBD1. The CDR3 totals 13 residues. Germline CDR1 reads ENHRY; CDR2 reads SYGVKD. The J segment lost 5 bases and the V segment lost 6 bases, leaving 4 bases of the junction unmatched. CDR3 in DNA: TGTGCCATCAGGGACAGGCTGGATCAGCCCCAGCATTTT. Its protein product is CAIRDRLDQPQHF.

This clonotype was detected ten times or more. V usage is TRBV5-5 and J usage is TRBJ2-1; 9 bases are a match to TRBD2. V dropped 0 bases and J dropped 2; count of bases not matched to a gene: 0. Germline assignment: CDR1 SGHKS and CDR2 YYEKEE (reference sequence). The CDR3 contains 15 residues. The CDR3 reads CASSLASGTYNEQFF. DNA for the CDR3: TGTGCCAGCAGCTTGGCTAGCGGGACCTACAATGAGCAGTTCTTC.

The CDR3 is CATDLGGFNTEAFF. The DNA for the CDR3 is TGTGCCACAGACCTTGGGGGATTTAACACTGAAGCTTTCTTT. This chain uses TRBV24-1 with TRBJ1-1, with a weak D call TRBD1 (5 bases). V lost 10 bases and J lost 2, with 16 bases in between. Germline V lookup: CDR1 KGHDR, CDR2 SFDVKD. The length of the CDR3 is 14 residues.

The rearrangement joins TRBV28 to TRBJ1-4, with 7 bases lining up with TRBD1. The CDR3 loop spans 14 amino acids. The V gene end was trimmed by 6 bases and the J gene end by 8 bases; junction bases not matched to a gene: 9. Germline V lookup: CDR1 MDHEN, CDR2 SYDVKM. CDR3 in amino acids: CASRLQGRREKLFF. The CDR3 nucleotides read TGTGCCAGCAGACTACAGGGGCGGAGGGAAAAACTGTTTTTT.

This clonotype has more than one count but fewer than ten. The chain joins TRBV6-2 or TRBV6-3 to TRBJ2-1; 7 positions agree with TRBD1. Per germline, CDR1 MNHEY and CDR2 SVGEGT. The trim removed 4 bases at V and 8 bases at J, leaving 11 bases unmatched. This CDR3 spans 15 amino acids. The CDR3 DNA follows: TGTGCCAGCAGTTTCATCACGACAGGGAGCGATGAGCAGTTCTTC. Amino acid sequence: CASSFITTGSDEQFF.

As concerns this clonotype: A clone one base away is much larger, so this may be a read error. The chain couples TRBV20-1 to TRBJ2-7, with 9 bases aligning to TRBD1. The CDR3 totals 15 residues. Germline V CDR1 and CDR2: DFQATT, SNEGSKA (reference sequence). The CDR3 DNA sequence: TGCAGTGCTAGGGGACAGGGAATGGGAATATACGGGCAGTACTTC. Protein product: CSARGQGMGIYGQYF.

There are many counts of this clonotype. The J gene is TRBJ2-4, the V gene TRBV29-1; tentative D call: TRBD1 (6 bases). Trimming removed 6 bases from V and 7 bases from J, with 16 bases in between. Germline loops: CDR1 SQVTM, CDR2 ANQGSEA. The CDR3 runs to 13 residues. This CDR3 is CSVGHGSGNIQYF. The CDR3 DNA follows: TGCAGCGTGGGACATGGGTCTGGCAACATTCAGTACTTC.

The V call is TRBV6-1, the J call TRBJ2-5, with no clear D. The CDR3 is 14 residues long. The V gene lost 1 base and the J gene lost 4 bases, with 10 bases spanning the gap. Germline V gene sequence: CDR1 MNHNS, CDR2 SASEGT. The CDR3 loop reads CASSEEWWRETQYF. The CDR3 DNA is TGTGCCAGCAGTGAAGAGTGGTGGAGAGAGACCCAGTACTTC.

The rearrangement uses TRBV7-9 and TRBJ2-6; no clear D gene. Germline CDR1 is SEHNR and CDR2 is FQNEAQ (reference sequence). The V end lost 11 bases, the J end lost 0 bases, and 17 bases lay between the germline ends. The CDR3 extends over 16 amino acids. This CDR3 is CAPESTRSSGANVLTF. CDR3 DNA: TGTGCCCCCGAGAGTACCAGGAGCTCTGGGGCCAACGTCCTGACTTTC.

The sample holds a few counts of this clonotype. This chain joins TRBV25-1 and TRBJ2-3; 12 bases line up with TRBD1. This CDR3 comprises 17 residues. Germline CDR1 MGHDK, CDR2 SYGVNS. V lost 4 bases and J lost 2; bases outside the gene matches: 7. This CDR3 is CASSGDRGRVNTDTQYF. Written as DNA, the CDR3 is TGTGCCAGCAGTGGGGACAGGGGGCGTGTAAACACAGATACGCAGTATTTT.

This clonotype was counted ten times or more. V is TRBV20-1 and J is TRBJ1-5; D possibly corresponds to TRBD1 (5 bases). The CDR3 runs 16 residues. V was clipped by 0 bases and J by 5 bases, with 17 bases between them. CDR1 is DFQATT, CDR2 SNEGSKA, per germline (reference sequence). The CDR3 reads CSARDLRTLGDQPQHF. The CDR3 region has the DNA TGCAGTGCTAGAGATTTGAGAACTCTGGGGGATCAGCCCCAGCATTTT.

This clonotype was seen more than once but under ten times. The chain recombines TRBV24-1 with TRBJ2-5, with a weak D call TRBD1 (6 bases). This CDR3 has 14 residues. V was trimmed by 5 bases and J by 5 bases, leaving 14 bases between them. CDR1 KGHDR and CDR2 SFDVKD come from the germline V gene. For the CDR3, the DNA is TGTGCCACCAGTGCCCCGACAGGAATCGAGACCCAGTACTTC. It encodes CATSAPTGIETQYF.

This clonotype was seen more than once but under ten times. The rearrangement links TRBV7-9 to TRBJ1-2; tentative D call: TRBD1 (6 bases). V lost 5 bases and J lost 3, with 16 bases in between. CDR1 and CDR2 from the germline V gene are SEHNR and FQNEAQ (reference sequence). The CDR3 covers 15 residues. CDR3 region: CASSGGGRADYGYTF. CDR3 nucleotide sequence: TGTGCCAGCAGCGGGGGGGGCAGGGCAGACTATGGCTACACCTTC.

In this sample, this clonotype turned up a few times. Written as DNA, the CDR3 is TGTGCCAGCAGTTGGCAGGGCTCCTACAATGAGCAGTTCTTC. This translates into CASSWQGSYNEQFF. The gene calls are TRBV6-2 or TRBV6-3 and TRBJ2-1; tentatively, D is TRBD1 (5 bases). In germline, CDR1 is MNHEY, CDR2 SVGEGT. The CDR3 runs to 14 residues. V was shortened by 4 bases and J by 0 bases, with 7 bases between the two germline ends.

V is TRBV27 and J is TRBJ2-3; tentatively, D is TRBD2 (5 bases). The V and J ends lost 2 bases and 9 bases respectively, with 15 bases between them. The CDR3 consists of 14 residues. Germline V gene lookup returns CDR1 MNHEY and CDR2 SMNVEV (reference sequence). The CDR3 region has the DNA TGTGCCAGCAGTTTAGACCCCGCAGGCGGGACGCAGTATTTT. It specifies CASSLDPAGGTQYF.